This T cell receptor (beta chain) is drawn from a study of regulatory T cells in long-lasting Graves disease. Germline lookup yields CDR1 SGHAT and CDR2 FQNNGV. There are 16 residues in the CDR3. The germline V and J ends were trimmed by 2 bases and 0 bases, with 12 bases remaining between them. In regard to this clonotype: Its antigen is unknown.

Study observations and caveats: No thyroid tissue was studied; the work used peripheral blood only.

The time point here: newly diagnosed GD, antithyroid drugs for less than 3 months. RNA from PBMCs was the source of the TCR library. Arm-PCR of CDR3 regions and iRepertoire HTBI primers were used to build TCR beta libraries. TCRdb re-called the multiplex PCR reads with MiXCR, one entry per CDR3 protein. There are about 330,000 distinct CDR3 sequences in the sample; about 16% occur only once, and 20% to 25% lies in the top ten. This sample also appeared in a second study, on T cells in Graves' hyperthyroidism and ophthalmopathy. From that study: The study defined stable Graves' hyperthyroidism as no ophthalmopathy progression within 18 months. Pregnant or lactating patients were excluded, as were those with uncontrolled infection or other autoimmune disease. The HTBI primer set was used in a first-round RT-PCR of the TCR CDR3.

V usage is TRBV11-2 and J usage is TRBJ2-3, with D perhaps matching TRBD2 (6 bases). The source was peripheral blood mononuclear cells (PBMCs), collected at new diagnosis, from a patient treated with antithyroid drugs. The clonotype was recovered from a woman younger than 30 with Graves disease. The CDR3 sequence is CASSLRVSGSTDTQYF. Here the CDR3 DNA reads TGTGCCAGCAGCTTAAGGGTTAGCGGTAGCACAGATACGCAGTATTTT.